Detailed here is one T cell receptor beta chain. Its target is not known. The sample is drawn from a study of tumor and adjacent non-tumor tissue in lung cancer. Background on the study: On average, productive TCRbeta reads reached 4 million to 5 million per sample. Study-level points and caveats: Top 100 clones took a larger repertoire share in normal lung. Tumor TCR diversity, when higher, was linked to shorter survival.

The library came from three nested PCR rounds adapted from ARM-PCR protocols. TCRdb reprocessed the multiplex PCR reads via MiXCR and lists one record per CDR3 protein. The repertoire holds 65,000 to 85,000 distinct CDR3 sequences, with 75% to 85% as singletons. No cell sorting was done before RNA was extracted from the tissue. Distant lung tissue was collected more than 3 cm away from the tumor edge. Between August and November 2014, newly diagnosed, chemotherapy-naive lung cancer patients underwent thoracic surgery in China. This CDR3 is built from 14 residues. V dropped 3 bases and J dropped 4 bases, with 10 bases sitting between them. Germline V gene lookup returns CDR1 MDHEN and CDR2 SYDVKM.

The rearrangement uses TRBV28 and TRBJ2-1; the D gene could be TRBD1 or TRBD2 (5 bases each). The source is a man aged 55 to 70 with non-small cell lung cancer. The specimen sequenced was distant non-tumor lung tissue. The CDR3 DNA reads TGTGCCAGCAGTTTGGTCGGGACGTACAATGAGCAGTTCTTC. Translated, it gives CASSLVGTYNEQFF.